This entry lists 27 T cell receptor beta chains sequenced from one sample in a study of beta chain features in type 1 diabetes. Expressed TCRB transcripts were sequenced because the isolated RNA had all been reverse transcribed beforehand. Libraries were prepared by immunoSEQ multiplex PCR; TCRdb keeps only in-frame clonotypes and omits some of them. Seen here are fewer than 900,000 clones, roughly 17% observed once, and the top ten hold around 0.02%. The sequenced sample consisted of naive CD4+ T cells from blood. Every receptor here comes from a woman younger than 35 in good health.

This clone came up a few times. V is TRBV19 and J is TRBJ2-1, with no clear D. The CDR3 sequence is 15 residues long. V lost 3 bases and J 8 bases, leaving 17 bases between the germline ends. In germline, CDR1 is LNHDA, CDR2 SQIVND (reference sequence). The CDR3, as DNA: TGTGCCAGTAGTATGGTTTTCGGGTGGCACGATGAGCAGTTCTTC. Translation: CASSMVFGWHDEQFF.

In this sample, this clone turned up a few times. The V gene is TRBV5-6, the J gene TRBJ2-7; TRBD1 agrees at 7 bases. J gave up 6 bases and V 7 bases, and 10 bases lay outside the gene matches. The CDR3 totals 13 residues. CDR1 is SGHDT and CDR2 is YYEEEE in the germline V gene. The CDR3 sequence is CASGETGRVEQYF. DNA for the CDR3: TGTGCCAGCGGGGAGACAGGGCGGGTCGAGCAGTACTTC.

This clone was recorded a few times. The gene calls are TRBV5-1 and TRBJ2-7; 9 nucleotides line up with TRBD1. The CDR3 totals 15 residues. Germline V gene lookup returns CDR1 SGHRS and CDR2 YFSETQ. With V trimmed by 0 bases and J by 6 bases, 7 bases remained unmatched. The CDR3 protein is CASSLAYGTGPEQYF. DNA of the CDR3: TGCGCCAGCAGCTTGGCCTACGGGACAGGGCCCGAGCAGTACTTC.

J is TRBJ1-3 and V is TRBV11-1; D might be TRBD1 (5 bases). CDR3 length: 15 amino acids. Germline lookup yields CDR1 SGHAT and CDR2 FQDESV (reference sequence). V was trimmed by 5 bases and J by 0 bases, leaving 11 bases between them. CDR3 bases: TGTGCCAGCAGCCCGGACGGACACTCTGGAAACACCATATATTTT. It yields the protein CASSPDGHSGNTIYF.

The chain has TRBV19 and TRBJ2-1; the D gene is possibly TRBD2 (6 bases). The V end was cut by 5 bases, the J end by 4 bases, with 12 bases between. The CDR3 sequence is 14 residues long. CDR1 is LNHDA, CDR2 SQIVND, per germline (reference sequence). The CDR3 region is CASSLDYRYNEQFF. The DNA of the CDR3 is TGTGCCAGTAGTTTGGACTACCGGTACAATGAGCAGTTCTTC. Drawing the rest from reference TRBV19 and TRBJ2-1, the complete variable domain is DGGITQSPKYLFRKEGQNVTLSCEQNLNHDAMYWYRQDPGQGLRLIYYSQIVNDFQKGDIAEGYSVSREKKESFPLTVTSAQKNPTAFYLCASSLDYRYNEQFFGPGTRLTVL.

The chain couples TRBV28 to TRBJ1-2; D remains unclear. The V end was cut by 7 bases, the J end by 0 bases, with 15 bases between. The CDR3 runs 15 residues. CDR1 is MDHEN, CDR2 SYDVKM, per germline. This CDR3 is CASNPPVSSNYGYTF. In DNA form, the CDR3 reads TGTGCCAGCAACCCTCCTGTCAGCTCTAACTATGGCTACACCTTC.

CDR3 in DNA: TGTGCCACGCCCGGACAGGGCATTAACAGTGAGCAGTTCTTC. Its protein is CATPGQGINSEQFF. The chain is built from TRBV21-1 and TRBJ2-1; the table's D call of TRBD1 was not tested on the DNA. TRBV21-1 is an annotated pseudogene. This CDR3 has 14 residues.

The chain has TRBV27 and TRBJ2-7; D gene ambiguous. V gave up 2 bases and J gave up 4 bases, with 3 bases separating them. Germline CDR1 MNHEY, CDR2 SMNVEV (reference sequence). This CDR3 region has 11 residues. The CDR3 loop is CASSLSYEQYF. The CDR3 DNA reads as TGTGCCAGCAGTTTAAGTTACGAGCAGTACTTC.

The V call is TRBV27, the J call TRBJ2-2; D possibly corresponds to TRBD2 (5 bases). Germline assignment: CDR1 MNHEY and CDR2 SMNVEV (reference sequence). V was pared by 0 bases and J by 0 bases, with 11 bases between. This CDR3 spans 17 amino acids. The CDR3 reads CASSLSSRETNTGELFF. In nucleotides, the CDR3 is TGTGCCAGCAGTTTATCGAGCCGGGAAACGAACACCGGGGAGCTGTTTTTT.

This chain links TRBV18 with TRBJ2-3; D gene ambiguous. The CDR3 has 13 residues. Germline values: CDR1 KGHSH, CDR2 LQKENI. Between the trimmed V and J ends, which lost 5 bases and 0 bases, there was a span of 6 bases. CDR3 residues: CASSSLSTDTQYF. The CDR3 bases are TGTGCCAGCTCATCCTTGAGCACAGATACGCAGTATTTT.

The V gene is TRBV4-1, the J gene TRBJ2-1, with TRBD2 matching 7 bases. The junction had 13 bases not matched to a gene; V was cut back by 6 bases and J by 5 bases. The CDR3 covers 16 residues. Germline CDR1 and CDR2: MGHRA and YSYEKL. CDR3 loop: CASRLTWRERHNEQFF. As DNA, the CDR3 is TGCGCCAGCAGACTGACGTGGCGGGAGCGCCACAATGAGCAGTTCTTC.

This clone was observed a few times. This chain joins TRBV2 and TRBJ1-1, with D possibly being TRBD1 (5 bases). In germline, CDR1 is SNHLY, CDR2 FYNNEI. V was cut by 6 bases and J by 4 bases, with 15 bases left in between. The CDR3 spans 14 residues. The CDR3: CASSSQGLITEAFF. CDR3 nucleotide sequence: TGTGCCAGCAGCTCCCAGGGCCTGATCACTGAAGCTTTCTTT.

J is TRBJ1-1 and V is TRBV19; D is undetermined. CDR1 is LNHDA, CDR2 SQIVND, per germline (reference sequence). The CDR3 covers 14 residues. V was pared by 1 base and J by 3 bases, with 9 bases between. DNA for the CDR3: TGTGCCAGTAGTATAGGAGGGTACGACACTGAAGCTTTCTTT. This encodes CASSIGGYDTEAFF. The complete variable domain, with remaining parts taken from reference TRBV19 and TRBJ1-1, reads DGGITQSPKYLFRKEGQNVTLSCEQNLNHDAMYWYRQDPGQGLRLIYYSQIVNDFQKGDIAEGYSVSREKKESFPLTVTSAQKNPTAFYLCASSIGGYDTEAFFGQGTRLTVV.

The chain employs TRBV27 and TRBJ2-1; the D is unclear. V lost 5 bases, J lost 3 bases, and 8 bases lay in between. Germline CDR1 is MNHEY and CDR2 is SMNVEV (reference sequence). CDR3 length: 13 residues. The CDR3: CASSLLLYNEQFF. In DNA, the CDR3 is TGTGCCAGCAGTCTGCTTCTCTACAATGAGCAGTTCTTC.

V is TRBV29-1 and J is TRBJ2-3; a weak D match, TRBD2 (6 bases). The CDR3 is 11 residues long. Germline V lookup: CDR1 SQVTM, CDR2 ANQGSEA. V lost 7 bases and J lost 6, with 11 bases in between. The CDR3 coding sequence is TGCAGCGGGATCCGGGGGGATACGCAGTATTTT. Its translation: CSGIRGDTQYF.

This clone has more than one count but fewer than ten. This sequence joins TRBV2 and TRBJ1-5; 7 nucleotides agree with TRBD1. The CDR3 is 16 amino acids. Germline CDR1 reads SNHLY; CDR2 reads FYNNEI. The trim removed 4 bases at V and 4 bases at J, leaving 10 bases unmatched. The CDR3 loop reads CASSVLLGQNNQPQHF. The DNA for the CDR3 is TGTGCCAGCAGTGTCTTATTGGGACAGAATAATCAGCCCCAGCATTTT.

This clone was detected only a few times. The J gene is TRBJ2-5, the V gene TRBV7-2, with 8 bases lining up with TRBD2. CDR3 size: 15 residues. The J segment lost 6 bases and the V segment lost 4 bases, leaving 10 bases of the junction unmatched. Germline CDR1 SGHTA, CDR2 FQGNSA. CDR3: CASSSRARGGKTQYF. As DNA, the CDR3 is TGTGCCAGCAGCTCCCGGGCACGCGGGGGGAAGACCCAGTACTTC.

This clone was detected a few times. This same CDR3 is encoded by further DNA sequences in the sample. The CDR3 bases are TGCGCCAGCAGCTTGGACGGGATGAACACTGAAGCTTTCTTT. Translated: CASSLDGMNTEAFF. V usage is TRBV5-1 and J usage is TRBJ1-1, with unresolved D. V was trimmed by 0 bases and J by 0 bases, leaving 6 bases between them. The germline V gene has CDR1 SGHRS and CDR2 YFSETQ. There are 14 residues in the CDR3.

This chain uses TRBV10-3 with TRBJ2-1; 7 bases align to TRBD1. Germline loops: CDR1 ENHRY, CDR2 SYGVKD. J gave up 0 bases and V 2 bases, and 10 bases lay outside the gene matches. The CDR3 spans 18 residues. This chain's CDR3 is CAISEKDSGGSSYNEQFF. In nucleotides, the CDR3 is TGTGCCATCAGTGAGAAAGATTCAGGGGGAAGCTCCTACAATGAGCAGTTCTTC.

This clone was detected only a few times. The rearrangement uses TRBV10-2 and TRBJ1-5, with D unresolved. The germline V gene encodes CDR1 WSHSY and CDR2 SAAADI. This CDR3 comprises 15 residues. V lost 3 bases, J lost 1 base, and 10 bases lay in between. The CDR3 loop is CASSDTGGSNQPQHF. The CDR3 region has the DNA TGCGCCAGCAGTGACACGGGAGGGAGCAATCAGCCCCAGCATTTT.

The J gene is TRBJ2-2, the V gene TRBV21-1. TRBV21-1 is a known pseudogene. This CDR3 has 16 amino acids. CDR3: CASSKPRDLDTGELFF. The DNA of the CDR3 is TGTGCCAGCAGCAAGCCCCGGGACCTAGACACCGGGGAGCTGTTTTTT.

In its sample, this clone was seen a few times. V usage is TRBV10-3 and J usage is TRBJ1-1; tentatively, D is TRBD1 (5 bases). Trimming left V 3 bases short and J 1 base short, with 12 bases between. The CDR3 is 15 residues long. Germline assignment: CDR1 ENHRY and CDR2 SYGVKD. The CDR3, as DNA: TGTGCCATCAGTGAACCGGGACGGCAGAACACTGAAGCTTTCTTT. This gives the protein CAISEPGRQNTEAFF.

This clone was recorded a few times. This chain connects TRBV19 to TRBJ1-5; 8 nucleotides agree with TRBD1. This CDR3 has 15 residues. CDR1 and CDR2 from the germline V gene are LNHDA and SQIVND (reference sequence). V was clipped by 6 bases and J by 4 bases; unmatched bases: 8. The CDR3 loop reads CASRSGTGLNQPQHF. The CDR3, as DNA: TGTGCCAGTAGGTCCGGGACAGGCCTTAATCAGCCCCAGCATTTT.

This clone was detected a few times. The chain employs TRBV5-4 and TRBJ1-2; D is uncertain. From germline, CDR1 is SGHNT and CDR2 YYREEE (reference sequence). The CDR3 has 15 residues. V was clipped by 1 base and J by 4 bases, with 14 bases between them. The CDR3 loop is CASSLTSNPGYGYTF. The CDR3 DNA is TGTGCCAGCAGCTTGACAAGTAATCCCGGCTATGGCTACACCTTC.

V usage is TRBV27 and J usage is TRBJ1-5, with D possibly TRBD1 on 6 matching bases. This CDR3 comprises 15 residues. CDR1 and CDR2 from the germline V gene are MNHEY and SMNVEV (reference sequence). With 3 bases removed from V and 7 bases from J, the gap between germline ends came to 16 bases. CDR3 DNA sequence: TGTGCCAGCAGTTTTGGGGGAGGGGGAAAGCAGCCCCAGCATTTT. Protein product: CASSFGGGGKQPQHF.

The rearrangement joins TRBV19 to TRBJ2-2; tentatively, D is TRBD2 (5 bases). V was shortened by 6 bases and J by 8 bases, with 25 bases between the two germline ends. Germline V gene sequence: CDR1 LNHDA, CDR2 SQIVND (reference sequence). This CDR3 is 17 amino acids long. The CDR3 coding sequence is TGTGCCAGTAGCAACTATGTCCCTAAACGAGAGGGTGGGGAGCTGTTTTTT. Encoded protein: CASSNYVPKREGGELFF.

Points on this clone: The identical CDR3 is also encoded by other nucleotide sequences in the sample. The rearrangement uses TRBV19 and TRBJ2-5; 10 bases are shared with TRBD2. Germline CDR1 reads LNHDA; CDR2 reads SQIVND (reference sequence). The CDR3 has 15 residues. V trimming: 5 bases; J trimming: 2 bases; junction bases outside the gene matches: 5. The CDR3 region is CASSPRTSGQETQYF. The CDR3 DNA follows: TGTGCCAGTAGTCCAAGGACTAGCGGACAAGAGACCCAGTACTTC.